The source of this T cell receptor (beta chain) is a study of human T cells and chemical hapten exposure. The J segment lost 11 bases and the V segment lost 1 base, leaving 4 bases of the junction unmatched. Germline V gene lookup returns CDR1 LGHDT and CDR2 YNNKEL (reference sequence). The CDR3 spans 12 residues. At least ten counts were recorded for this clonotype. TCRdb re-called the RACE reads with MiXCR, one entry per CDR3 protein. This sample yields 100,000 or so distinct CDR3 sequences, of which 7.5% to 10% are seen a single time; approximately 2% belongs to the top ten. Time point here: patch test 2, 6 weeks after DPC sensitization. Stated treatment: therapeutic diphenylcyclopropenone sensitization with weekly scalp DPC.

This receptor was obtained from a woman aged 40 to 49 with alopecia areata. Some clones in this sample may be carry-over from other donors' samples. The rearrangement uses TRBV3-1 and TRBJ2-5; 7 nucleotides line up with TRBD2. Material: whole blood, obtained in connection with sensitization to the hapten diphenylcyclopropenone (DPC). This CDR3 reads CASSQVLAFQYF. The CDR3 DNA reads as TGTGCCAGCAGCCAAGTACTAGCGTTTCAGTACTTC.